A selection of T cell receptor beta chains follows, all from one sample in a study of tissue T cells after allogeneic stem cell transplantation. Using immunoSEQ multiplex PCR, the repertoire was profiled, and TCRdb retains in-frame clones only, with some absent. The table shows several thousand clones, with approximately 79% occurring only once. The sample was left colon tissue, taken at autopsy. The receptors come from a male patient at least 60 years old with steroid-refractory graft-versus-host disease after an allogeneic stem cell transplant. The graft donor may be the source of some T cells. The CDR3 runs from the conserved cysteine through the conserved F or W. The order of the fields is D gene, V gene, clone size, J gene, CDR3 DNA, CDR3 protein. A D gene is named only where the DNA matches it firmly. Only part of the rows carry a size: once, few, many, or a class if the clone is expanded.

TRBD2	TRBV7-3	.	TRBJ2-5	TGTGCCAGCAGCTTAGGGAGCGGGGGGGCCCCCCAGTACTTC	CASSLGSGGAPQYF
.	TRBV4-3	.	TRBJ1-2	TGCGCCAGCAGCCAAGGACGACAAGAGTATGGCTACACCTTC	CASSQGRQEYGYTF
.	TRBV3-1/TRBV3-2	.	TRBJ1-5	TGTGCCAGCAGCCTTACAGGGTGGAATCAGCCCCAGCATTTT	CASSLTGWNQPQHF
.	TRBV7-9	.	TRBJ1-5	TGTGCCAGCAGCTTAGATATAAGCCGCGGGGATCAGCCCCAGCATTTT	CASSLDISRGDQPQHF
TRBD1	TRBV7-6	.	TRBJ2-7	TGTGCCAGCAGCGACGGACAGGGTCTTTACGAGCAGTACTTC	CASSDGQGLYEQYF
TRBD1	TRBV19	few	TRBJ1-6	TGTGCCAGTAGCCCCCCGGGACAGGCGCTCTCCTATAATTCACCCCTCCACTTT	CASSPPGQALSYNSPLHF
.	TRBV7-2	.	TRBJ2-7	TGTGCCAGCAGCAGTTACTACGAGCAGTACTTC	CASSSYYEQYF
TRBD2	TRBV27	.	TRBJ2-3	TGTGCCAGCAGTTCCGAAAGACTAGCGAGAACAGATACGCAGTATTTT	CASSSERLARTDTQYF
.	TRBV30	.	TRBJ2-5	TGTGCCTGGAGTGTAGTCGGTCGGGCTGTAGGGACCCAGTACTTC	CAWSVVGRAVGTQYF
.	TRBV4-3	.	TRBJ1-4	TGCGCCAGCAGCCCCCAGACAGGTAGCAATGAAAAACTGTTTTTT	CASSPQTGSNEKLFF
.	TRBV9	few	TRBJ1-3	TGTGCCAGCAGCGCCCGATCGGAAGGAGTTGGAAACACCATATATTTT	CASSARSEGVGNTIYF
TRBD2	TRBV27	once	TRBJ2-3	TGTGCCAGCAGTTTCTTTGCGGGGGGGAGCACAGATACGCAGTATTTT	CASSFFAGGSTDTQYF
.	TRBV12-3/TRBV12-4	.	TRBJ2-1	TGTGCCAGCAGTACTAACTACAATGAGCAGTTCTTC	CASSTNYNEQFF
.	TRBV19	.	TRBJ2-2	TGTGCCAGTATTGTCCGGTCGGGGGCCGGGGAGCTGTTTTTT	CASIVRSGAGELFF
TRBD1	TRBV27	.	TRBJ2-1	TGTGCCAGCAGCGAGGACAGGGGGATACGGGGGCCCAGGACCTACAATGAGCAGTTCTTC	CASSEDRGIRGPRTYNEQFF
.	TRBV30	.	TRBJ1-3	TGTGCCTGGAGTGTACGGGAGGGAAACACCATATATTTT	CAWSVREGNTIYF
.	TRBV6-1	.	TRBJ1-1	TGTGCCAGCAGTGAAGGACAGGAGATGAACACTGAAGCTTTCTTT	CASSEGQEMNTEAFF
.	TRBV7-3	.	TRBJ2-3	TGTGCCAGCAGCTTAATAGCCGGGACCCCAGATACGCAGTATTTT	CASSLIAGTPDTQYF